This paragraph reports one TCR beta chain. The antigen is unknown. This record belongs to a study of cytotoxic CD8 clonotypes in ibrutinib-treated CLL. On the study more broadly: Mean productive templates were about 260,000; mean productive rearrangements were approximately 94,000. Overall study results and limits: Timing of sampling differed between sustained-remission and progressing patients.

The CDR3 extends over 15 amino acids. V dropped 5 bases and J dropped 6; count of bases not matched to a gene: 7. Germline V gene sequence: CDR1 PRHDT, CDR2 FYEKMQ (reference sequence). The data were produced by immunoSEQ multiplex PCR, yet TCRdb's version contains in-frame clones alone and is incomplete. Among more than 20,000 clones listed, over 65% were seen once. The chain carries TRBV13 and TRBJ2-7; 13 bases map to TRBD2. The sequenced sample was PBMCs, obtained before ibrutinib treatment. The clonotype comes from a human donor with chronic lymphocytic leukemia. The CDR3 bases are TGTGCCAGCAGCGTCACACTAGCGGGAGGGATCGAGCAGTACTTC. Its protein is CASSVTLAGGIEQYF.